These 24 T cell receptor beta chains originate from one sample sequenced in a study of CD8+ T cells in alopecia areata. Sequencing relied on a cDNA template that was reverse transcribed from extracted RNA. Clones were read by immunoSEQ multiplex PCR, and TCRdb kept only the in-frame ones, dropping some. The sample carries about 140,000 clones, around 51% recorded once. The sample was CD4+ T cells sorted from blood, taken at week 0. These TCRs come from a human donor with alopecia areata.

The chain carries TRBV7-3 and TRBJ2-1, with 9 bases fitting TRBD2. Germline lookup yields CDR1 SGHTA and CDR2 FQGTGA. Trimming at V came to 3 bases and at J to 0 bases, leaving 3 bases not matched to a gene. The CDR3 loop spans 16 amino acids. CDR3 protein: CASSFRSGSSYNEQFF. Here the CDR3 DNA reads TGTGCCAGCAGCTTTCGTAGCGGGAGCTCCTACAATGAGCAGTTCTTC.

The genes are TRBV29-1 and TRBJ2-2; a weak D match, TRBD2 (5 bases). Germline V lookup: CDR1 SQVTM, CDR2 ANQGSEA. CDR3 length equals 11 residues. Deletions cut 8 bases from V and 4 bases from J, with 8 bases between. As DNA, the CDR3 is TGCAGCACTAGAAGCACCGGGGAGCTGTTTTTT. Translated: CSTRSTGELFF.

The rearrangement uses TRBV2 and TRBJ1-4; no clear D gene. The V gene's germline CDR1 is SNHLY and CDR2 FYNNEI. This CDR3 spans 15 amino acids. The V end lost 5 bases, the J end lost 0 bases, and 10 bases lay between the germline ends. CDR3 in DNA: TGTGCCAGCAGTTGGACGCCCGCAACTAATGAAAAACTGTTTTTT. The encoded protein is CASSWTPATNEKLFF.

This clone was counted only a few times. V usage is TRBV6-5 and J usage is TRBJ2-7; TRBD1 agrees at 8 bases. With V trimmed by 3 bases and J by 6 bases, 10 bases remained unmatched. The CDR3 has 15 amino acids. Germline values: CDR1 MNHEY, CDR2 SVGAGI. The CDR3 nucleotides are TGTGCCAGCAGTTATAGGGGCAGGGGGCGCGGCGAGCAGTACTTC. It codes for CASSYRGRGRGEQYF.

The chain uses TRBV11-2 and TRBJ1-1, with TRBD1 identical over 8 bases. The CDR3 has 15 residues. Germline CDR1 reads SGHAT; CDR2 reads FQNNGV. The trim removed 5 bases at V and 3 bases at J, leaving 8 bases unmatched. The CDR3 DNA reads TGTGCCAGCAGCCCCGGGACAGGAGGGTACACTGAAGCTTTCTTT. Amino acids: CASSPGTGGYTEAFF.

This chain uses TRBV30 with TRBJ2-7; 8 bases are a match to TRBD2. The ends lost 3 bases at V and 2 bases at J; junction bases unmatched: 3. Germline V lookup: CDR1 GTSNPN, CDR2 SVGIG (reference sequence). This CDR3 comprises 13 residues. The chain's CDR3 is CAWSGGRTYEQYF. For the CDR3, the DNA is TGTGCCTGGAGCGGCGGGAGGACCTACGAGCAGTACTTC.

The rearrangement links TRBV5-1 to TRBJ2-7; TRBD2 aligns across 7 bases. This CDR3 has 15 amino acids. The V gene's germline CDR1 is SGHRS and CDR2 YFSETQ. V lost 0 bases, J lost 6 bases, and 9 bases stayed unmatched. The CDR3 DNA is TGCGCCAGCAGCTTGGGGTTGGGCGGGAGTGGCGAGCAGTACTTC. Its protein product is CASSLGLGGSGEQYF.

Only a few counts were recorded for this clone. The chain couples TRBV29-1 to TRBJ2-5, with TRBD1 identical over 8 bases. CDR3 length: 15 amino acids. The ends lost 4 bases at V and 5 bases at J; junction bases unmatched: 12. Germline CDR1 and CDR2: SQVTM and ANQGSEA. CDR3 amino acids: CSVAPSRTGWETQYF. The CDR3 DNA follows: TGCAGCGTTGCCCCCTCTAGGACAGGGTGGGAGACCCAGTACTTC.

The chain carries TRBV14 and TRBJ2-7; D call uncertain. V lost 2 bases and J lost 8, with 10 bases in between. Germline-derived CDR1 and CDR2 are SGHDN and FVKESK. CDR3 length equals 12 residues. In nucleotides, the CDR3 is TGTGCCAGCAGCCAACCCTTTACGCAGCAGTACTTC. Protein sequence: CASSQPFTQQYF.

J is TRBJ1-2 and V is TRBV21-1. TRBV21-1 is described as a pseudogene. The CDR3 has 13 residues. The DNA for the CDR3 is TGTGCCAGCCCCCGGGCCCAAGGTGGAGGCTACACCTTC. This encodes CASPRAQGGGYTF.

The chain joins TRBV29-1 to TRBJ1-1; 8 bases are a match to TRBD1. CDR3 length: 17 residues. J gave up 0 bases and V 0 bases, and 9 bases lay outside the gene matches. CDR1 and CDR2 from the germline V gene are SQVTM and ANQGSEA. The CDR3 DNA reads as TGCAGCGTTGAAGAGATTCTGACAGGGGCCATGAACACTGAAGCTTTCTTT. This encodes CSVEEILTGAMNTEAFF.

As to this clone: This same CDR3 is encoded by further DNA sequences in the sample. The chain carries TRBV2 and TRBJ1-1; TRBD1 matches 7 bases. CDR1 is SNHLY, CDR2 FYNNEI, per germline. With V trimmed by 5 bases and J by 1 base, 4 bases remained unmatched. The CDR3 contains 14 residues. The CDR3 reads CASSPRTGNTEAFF. The CDR3, as DNA: TGTGCCAGCAGTCCTCGGACAGGGAACACTGAAGCTTTCTTT. Based on the CDR3 plus reference TRBV2 and TRBJ1-1, the full variable domain is EPEVTQTPSHQVTQMGQEVILRCVPISNHLYFYWYRQILGQKVEFLVSFYNNEISEKSEIFDDQFSVERPDGSNFTLKIRSTKLEDSAMYFCASSPRTGNTEAFFGQGTRLTVV.

The rearrangement uses TRBV10-3 and TRBJ2-5, with D perhaps matching TRBD2 (6 bases). V lost 0 bases and J 5 bases, leaving 13 bases between the germline ends. Germline CDR1 and CDR2: ENHRY and SYGVKD. CDR3 size: 15 residues. The CDR3 bases are TGTGCCATCAGTGAGTCGACGGGAGAGGGGGAGACCCAGTACTTC. Its translation: CAISESTGEGETQYF.

This chain uses TRBV30 with TRBJ1-3; the match to TRBD1 covers 7 bases. The V and J ends lost 4 bases and 0 bases, in that order; junction bases with no gene match: 6. Germline CDR1 and CDR2: GTSNPN and SVGIG (reference sequence). This CDR3 is 15 amino acids long. DNA for the CDR3: TGTGCCTGGAACGGGCCAGGGGGCTCTGGAAACACCATATATTTT. Translating it yields CAWNGPGGSGNTIYF. Combining the CDR3 with reference TRBV30 and TRBJ1-3 gives the whole variable domain SQTIHQWPATLVQPVGSPLSLECTVEGTSNPNLYWYRQAAGRGLQLLFYSVGIGQISSEVPQNLSASRPQDRQFILSSKKLLLSDSGFYLCAWNGPGGSGNTIYFGEGSWLTVV.

This clone was recorded a few times. This rearrangement joins TRBV19 to TRBJ1-2, with D unclear. The CDR3 loop spans 13 amino acids. Germline V gene lookup returns CDR1 LNHDA and CDR2 SQIVND (reference sequence). The germline V and J ends were trimmed by 5 bases and 4 bases, with 11 bases remaining between them. The CDR3 loop is CASSEGLPYGYTF. The CDR3 coding sequence is TGTGCCAGTAGTGAAGGCCTACCCTATGGCTACACCTTC.

The J gene is TRBJ2-3, the V gene TRBV30, with TRBD2 matching over 8 bases. From germline, CDR1 is GTSNPN and CDR2 SVGIG (reference sequence). V shed 5 bases and J 6 bases; nucleotides not matched to a gene: 7. This CDR3 has 13 amino acids. The CDR3 region is CAWSSGSPDTQYF. DNA of the CDR3: TGTGCCTGGTCAAGCGGGAGCCCTGATACGCAGTATTTT. Full variable domain (missing parts from reference TRBV30 and TRBJ2-3): SQTIHQWPATLVQPVGSPLSLECTVEGTSNPNLYWYRQAAGRGLQLLFYSVGIGQISSEVPQNLSASRPQDRQFILSSKKLLLSDSGFYLCAWSSGSPDTQYFGPGTRLTVL.

J is TRBJ2-2 and V is TRBV4-1; D ambiguous. The length of the CDR3 is 15 residues. Germline V lookup: CDR1 MGHRA, CDR2 YSYEKL. V lost 4 bases, J lost 7 bases, and 16 bases lay in between. The CDR3 nucleotides read TGCGCCAGCAGCCCCCAGATGCCAGTGGTCGGGGAGCTGTTTTTT. This sequence encodes CASSPQMPVVGELFF.

In nucleotides, the CDR3 is TGTGCCAGCAGTGGAGGGCTTCGGGAGACCCAGTACTTC. It yields the protein CASSGGLRETQYF. The chain employs TRBV2 and TRBJ2-5; D might be TRBD2 (5 bases). Looked up from germline, CDR1 is SNHLY and CDR2 is FYNNEI. Trimming removed 4 bases from V and 5 bases from J, with 11 bases in between. The CDR3 is made up of 13 amino acids.

This chain connects TRBV5-1 to TRBJ2-1; TRBD2 aligns across 14 bases. This CDR3 contains 16 residues. The J segment lost 9 bases and the V segment lost 6 bases, leaving 11 bases of the junction unmatched. Germline V gene sequence: CDR1 SGHRS, CDR2 YFSETQ. Written as DNA, the CDR3 is TGCGCCAGCAACTTCGTCGGGACTAGCGGGAGTCCTGAGCAGTTCTTC. Its protein is CASNFVGTSGSPEQFF.

The genes are TRBV7-9 and TRBJ2-7, with no clear D. Germline V gene lookup returns CDR1 SEHNR and CDR2 FQNEAQ (reference sequence). Trimming stripped 5 bases from V and 5 bases from J, with 19 bases between. The CDR3 runs to 15 residues. The CDR3 nucleotides read TGTGCCAGCAGCCCACAGAGAGGTTGGCCTAACGAGCAGTACTTC. Translating gives CASSPQRGWPNEQYF. Together with reference TRBV7-9 and TRBJ2-7, the CDR3 gives the full variable domain: DTGVSQNPRHKITKRGQNVTFRCDPISEHNRLYWYRQTLGQGPEFLTYFQNEAQLEKSRLLSDRFSAERPKGSFSTLEIQRTEQGDSAMYLCASSPQRGWPNEQYFGPGTRLTVT.

The table lists this clone with a few counts. The chain is built from TRBV18 and TRBJ1-1; 7 positions agree with TRBD1. Germline V lookup: CDR1 KGHSH, CDR2 LQKENI. The CDR3 spans 13 residues. Trimming cost V 5 bases and J 1 base; bases outside gene matches: 1. The CDR3 nucleotides are TGTGCCAGCTCAGACAGGGAGAACACTGAAGCTTTCTTT. Translated, it gives CASSDRENTEAFF.

This rearrangement joins TRBV29-1 to TRBJ2-4; 10 bases align to TRBD1. Germline-derived CDR1 and CDR2 are SQVTM and ANQGSEA. V dropped 7 bases and J dropped 5; count of bases not matched to a gene: 8. The CDR3 length is 14 residues. CDR3 sequence reads: CSAADRGRENIQYF. DNA for the CDR3: TGCAGCGCCGCAGACAGGGGGCGCGAAAACATTCAGTACTTC.

The table lists this clone with a count of one. The chain joins TRBV29-1 to TRBJ2-1; 12 bases match TRBD2. V dropped 5 bases and J dropped 9; count of bases not matched to a gene: 8. The germline CDR1 and CDR2 sequences are SQVTM and ANQGSEA. The CDR3 is 14 residues long. The CDR3 loop is CSVKGLAGLSEQFF. The CDR3 bases are TGCAGCGTTAAAGGACTAGCGGGACTCTCTGAGCAGTTCTTC.

The chain recombines TRBV5-6 with TRBJ1-5, with D hard to call. CDR3 size: 12 residues. Germline loops: CDR1 SGHDT, CDR2 YYEEEE. The V and J ends lost 0 bases and 5 bases respectively, with 3 bases between them. The DNA for the CDR3 is TGTGCCAGCAGCTTGGGTTATCAGCCCCAGCATTTT. Encoded protein: CASSLGYQPQHF.